These T cell receptor beta chains were read from a single sample in a study of blood T cell repertoires in COVID-19. Profiled with immunoSEQ multiplex PCR; TCRdb holds only in-frame clones, not every one. This table holds around 170,000 clones, around 90% found once. The source material was peripheral blood. All receptors derive from a man aged 60 to 69 with acute or convalescent COVID-19. CDR3s include the opening cysteine and the closing phenylalanine or tryptophan. The D gene is left open where the match is weak. Rows give clone size only sometimes, using once, few, many, or a class for an expanded clone.

size	V	J	D	DNA	CDR3
few	TRBV19	TRBJ1-4	TRBD1	TGTGCCAGTAGTGAGACAGGGGGCGTATTAGAAAAACTGTTTTTT	CASSETGGVLEKLFF
NA	TRBV19	TRBJ1-2	NA	TGTGCCAGTAAAGGCAGAGGAATACCTATCTATGGCTACACCTTC	CASKGRGIPIYGYTF
NA	TRBV10-1	TRBJ1-2	NA	TGCGCCAGCAGTGAATATAGGAATTCGGGAGGCTACACCTTC	CASSEYRNSGGYTF
few	TRBV6-6	TRBJ1-2	NA	TGTGCCAGCAGTTACTCGGGTCAGGGCGATGGCTATGGCTACACCTTC	CASSYSGQGDGYGYTF
NA	TRBV27	TRBJ1-1	NA	TGTGCCAGCAGCCCTTTCGGGGGGCTCTCGGAAGCTTTCTTT	CASSPFGGLSEAFF
few	TRBV11-2	TRBJ1-4	TRBD1	TGTGCCAGCAGCCTCGACAGGGACGTTGAAAAACTGTTTTTT	CASSLDRDVEKLFF
NA	TRBV5-1	TRBJ2-3	TRBD2	TGCGCCAGCAGCTCCGGACTAGCGGGGGAGACAGATACGCAGTATTTT	CASSSGLAGETDTQYF
NA	TRBV30	TRBJ1-1	TRBD1	TGTGCCTGGAGTCCTGGACAGGGGCCGGTGGGAGCTTTCTTT	CAWSPGQGPVGAFF
NA	TRBV11-2	TRBJ2-2	TRBD1	TGTGCCAGCAGGGGCAGGGGGCGGACCGGGGAGCTGTTTTTT	CASRGRGRTGELFF
NA	TRBV9	TRBJ1-2	NA	TGTGCCAGCAGCGTTGAGCGGTATGGCTACACCTTC	CASSVERYGYTF
NA	TRBV6-5	TRBJ1-1	NA	TGTGCCAGCATAAGGGAGGGGAACACTGAAGCTTTCTTT	CASIREGNTEAFF
NA	TRBV5-1	TRBJ2-1	NA	TGCGCCAGCAGCTTGGCCGGCTCCGGGGGGCCCTGGAATGAGCAGTTCTTC	CASSLAGSGGPWNEQFF
NA	TRBV12-5	TRBJ2-5	NA	TGTGCTAGTGGTTACGGGTCCCCCCGAGGGCAAGAGACCCAGTACTTC	CASGYGSPRGQETQYF
NA	TRBV5-1	TRBJ1-2	TRBD1	TGCGCCAGCAGCGTAAGAGCACAGGGGCAAGGCTACACCTTC	CASSVRAQGQGYTF
NA	TRBV6-5	TRBJ2-1	TRBD1	TGTGCCAGCAGTTTCGCGGACAGGGGGTACAATGAGCAGTTCTTC	CASSFADRGYNEQFF
once	TRBV5-6	TRBJ1-2	NA	TGTGCCAGCAGCTTGGGAACGGTTAACTATGGCTACACCTTC	CASSLGTVNYGYTF
NA	TRBV5-1	TRBJ2-7	NA	TGCGCCAGCAGCTTACAATTCTACGAGCAGTACTTC	CASSLQFYEQYF
few	TRBV7-3	TRBJ2-1	NA	TGTGCCAGCAGCTCCACTAGGGACAATGAGCAGTTCTTC	CASSSTRDNEQFF
NA	TRBV7-3	TRBJ2-3	NA	TGTGCCAGCAGCTCACTCGGGGGGCGCGGTGATACGCAGTATTTT	CASSSLGGRGDTQYF
NA	TRBV7-9	TRBJ2-1	TRBD2	TGTGCCAGCAGCCTCCCGGGACTAGCGGGTATTGAGCAGTTCTTC	CASSLPGLAGIEQFF
NA	TRBV18	TRBJ2-1	TRBD2	TGTGCCAGCTCTCCACCGGGACTAGCGGGGGGCCCCCCCTCCTACAATGAGCAGTTCTTC	CASSPPGLAGGPPSYNEQFF
once	TRBV11-3	TRBJ2-2	NA	TGTGCCAGCGCGCGGGGGAACACCGGGGAGCTGTTTTTT	CASARGNTGELFF
NA	TRBV6-5	TRBJ2-3	NA	TGTGCCAGCAGTTACTCGTTTGGCGGGGGCACAGATACGCAGTATTTT	CASSYSFGGGTDTQYF
NA	TRBV19	TRBJ1-5	NA	TGTGCCAGTAGTGAGGCGGGGTATAGCAATCAGCCCCAGCATTTT	CASSEAGYSNQPQHF
NA	TRBV19	TRBJ1-5	NA	TGTGCCAGTAGTATAGTACAGGGCGGCAATCAGCCCCAGCATTTT	CASSIVQGGNQPQHF
NA	TRBV3-1/TRBV3-2	TRBJ1-4	TRBD1	TGTGCCAGCAGCCAGGGGGACAGGGGAAATGAAAAACTGTTTTTT	CASSQGDRGNEKLFF
NA	TRBV2	TRBJ2-7	TRBD2	TGTGCCAGCAGTGAGACAACTAGCGGGAATTTGGGCGAGCAGTACTTC	CASSETTSGNLGEQYF
NA	TRBV3-1/TRBV3-2	TRBJ1-3	NA	TGTGCCAGCAGCCAAGATGGTCTAACTAGGTCCGCTGGAAACACCATATATTTT	CASSQDGLTRSAGNTIYF
NA	TRBV19	TRBJ1-1	TRBD1	TGTGCCAGTACCATACAGGGGATGAACACTGAAGCTTTCTTT	CASTIQGMNTEAFF
once	TRBV5-6	TRBJ1-2	TRBD1	TGTGCCAGCAGCGGGGACAGGGACTATGGCTACACCTTC	CASSGDRDYGYTF
NA	TRBV27	TRBJ1-5	TRBD1	TGTGCCAGCAGAAGACACGGGACAGATATTAATCAGCCCCAGCATTTT	CASRRHGTDINQPQHF
NA	TRBV5-1	TRBJ2-2	TRBD2	TGCGCCAGCAGCCCACCAGGTGCGGGGGCGAACACCGGGGAGCTGTTTTTT	CASSPPGAGANTGELFF
NA	TRBV3-1/TRBV3-2	TRBJ2-2	NA	TGTGCCAGCAGGGCACAGGGGAACACCGGGGAGCTGTTTTTT	CASRAQGNTGELFF
NA	TRBV7-9	TRBJ1-6	TRBD1	TGTGCCAGCAGCCAGCGTAGGGACAGCAATAATTCACCCCTCCACTTT	CASSQRRDSNNSPLHF
NA	TRBV11-1	TRBJ1-2	TRBD1	TGTGCCAGCAGCTGGGACAGGAGCTATGGCTACACCTTC	CASSWDRSYGYTF
NA	TRBV12-3/TRBV12-4	TRBJ1-2	NA	TGTGCCAGCAGTTTTGGGGAGGGGGGCTACACCTTC	CASSFGEGGYTF
NA	TRBV9	TRBJ2-1	TRBD2	TGTGCCAGCAGCGTAGACGGGACTAGCGGGGGCAGTGAGCAGTTCTTC	CASSVDGTSGGSEQFF
once	TRBV11-3	TRBJ2-3	NA	TGTGCCAGCAGCTTCGCGTATGGGCGGCGGGTTAGAGGAGATACGCAGTATTTT	CASSFAYGRRVRGDTQYF
NA	TRBV19	TRBJ2-1	NA	TGTGCCAGTAGTATGGGTGCTAGTCTTAATTTTTTCAATGAGCAGTTCTTC	CASSMGASLNFFNEQFF
NA	TRBV30	TRBJ1-1	TRBD1	TGTGCCTGGAGTGTCGGGACAGTGAACACTGAAGCTTTCTTT	CAWSVGTVNTEAFF
NA	TRBV4-1	TRBJ1-6	NA	TGCGCCAGCAGCCAAGGTAACGCGAATTCACCCCTCCACTTT	CASSQGNANSPLHF
once	TRBV6-6	TRBJ1-1	NA	TGTGCCAGCAGTTTCACTGGACAGAACACTGAAGCTTTCTTT	CASSFTGQNTEAFF
NA	TRBV10-3	TRBJ1-4	TRBD1	TGTGCCATCAGTGAGTCGTCAGGGGGCTCGGGAAAACTGTTTTTT	CAISESSGGSGKLFF